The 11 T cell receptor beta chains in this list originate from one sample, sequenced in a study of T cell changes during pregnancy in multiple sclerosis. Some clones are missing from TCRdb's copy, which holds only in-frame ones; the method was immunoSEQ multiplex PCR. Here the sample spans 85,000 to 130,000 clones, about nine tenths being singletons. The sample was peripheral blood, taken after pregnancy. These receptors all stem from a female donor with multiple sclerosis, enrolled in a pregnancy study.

CDR3 bases: TGTGCCATCAGTACGGGACAGGGCTCAGATACGCAGTATTTT. Residues: CAISTGQGSDTQYF. The genes are TRBV10-3 and TRBJ2-3, with TRBD1 identical over 9 bases. CDR1 and CDR2 (germline): ENHRY, SYGVKD. The CDR3 runs 14 residues. The V segment lost 5 bases and the J segment 4 bases; nucleotides outside the gene matches: 4.

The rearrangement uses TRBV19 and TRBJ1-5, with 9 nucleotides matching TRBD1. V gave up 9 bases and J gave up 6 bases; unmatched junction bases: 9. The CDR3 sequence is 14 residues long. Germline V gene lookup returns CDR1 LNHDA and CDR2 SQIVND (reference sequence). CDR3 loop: CASSGTGRGQPQHF. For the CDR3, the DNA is TGTGCCAGCTCCGGGACAGGGCGAGGTCAGCCCCAGCATTTT.

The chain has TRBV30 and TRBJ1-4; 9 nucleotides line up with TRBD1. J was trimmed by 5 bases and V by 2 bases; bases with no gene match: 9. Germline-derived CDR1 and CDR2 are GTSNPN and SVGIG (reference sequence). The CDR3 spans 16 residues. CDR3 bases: TGTGCCTGGAGTCCCCCCGACAGGGGGAGGAATGAAAAACTGTTTTTT. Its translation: CAWSPPDRGRNEKLFF.

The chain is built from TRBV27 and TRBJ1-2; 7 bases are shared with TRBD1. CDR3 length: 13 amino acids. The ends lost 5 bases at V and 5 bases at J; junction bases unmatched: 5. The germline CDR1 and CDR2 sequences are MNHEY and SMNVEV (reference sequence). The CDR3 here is CASSEGQKYGYTF. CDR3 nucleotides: TGTGCCAGCAGTGAGGGACAGAAATATGGCTACACCTTC.

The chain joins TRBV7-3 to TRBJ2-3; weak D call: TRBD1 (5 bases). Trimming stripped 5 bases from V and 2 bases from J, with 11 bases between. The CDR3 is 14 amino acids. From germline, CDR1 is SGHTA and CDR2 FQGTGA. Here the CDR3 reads CASSPGHPTDTQYF. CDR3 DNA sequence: TGTGCCAGCAGCCCCGGACACCCCACAGATACGCAGTATTTT.

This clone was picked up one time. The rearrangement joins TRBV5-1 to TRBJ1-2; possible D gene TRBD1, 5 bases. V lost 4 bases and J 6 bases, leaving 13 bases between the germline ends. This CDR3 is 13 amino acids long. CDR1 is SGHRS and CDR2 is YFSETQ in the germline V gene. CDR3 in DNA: TGCGCCAGCAGCCCGTGGGGGGGTGATGGCTACACCTTC. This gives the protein CASSPWGGDGYTF.

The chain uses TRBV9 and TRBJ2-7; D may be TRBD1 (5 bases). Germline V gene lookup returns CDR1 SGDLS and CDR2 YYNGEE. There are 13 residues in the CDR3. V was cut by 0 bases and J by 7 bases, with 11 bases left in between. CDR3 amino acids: CASSVEQGWEQYF. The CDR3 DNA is TGTGCCAGCAGCGTAGAGCAGGGTTGGGAGCAGTACTTC.

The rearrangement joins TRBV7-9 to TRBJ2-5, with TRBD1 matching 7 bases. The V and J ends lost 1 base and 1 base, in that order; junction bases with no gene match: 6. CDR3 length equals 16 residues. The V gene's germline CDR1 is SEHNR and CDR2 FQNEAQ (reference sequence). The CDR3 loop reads CASSLGPDRTQETQYF. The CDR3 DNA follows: TGTGCCAGCAGCTTAGGTCCGGACAGGACCCAAGAGACCCAGTACTTC.

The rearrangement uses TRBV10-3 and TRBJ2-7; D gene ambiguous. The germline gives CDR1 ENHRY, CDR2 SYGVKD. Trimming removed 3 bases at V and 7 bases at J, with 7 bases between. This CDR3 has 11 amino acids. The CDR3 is CAISDLAEQYF. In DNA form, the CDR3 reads TGTGCCATCAGTGACCTTGCGGAGCAGTACTTC.

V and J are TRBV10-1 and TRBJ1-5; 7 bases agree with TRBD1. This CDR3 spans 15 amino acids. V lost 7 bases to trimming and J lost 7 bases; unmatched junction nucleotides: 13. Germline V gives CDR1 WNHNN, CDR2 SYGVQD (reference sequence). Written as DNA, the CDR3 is TGCGCCAGCACCCGATACAGGGGCGGTAGGCAGCCCCAGCATTTT. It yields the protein CASTRYRGGRQPQHF.

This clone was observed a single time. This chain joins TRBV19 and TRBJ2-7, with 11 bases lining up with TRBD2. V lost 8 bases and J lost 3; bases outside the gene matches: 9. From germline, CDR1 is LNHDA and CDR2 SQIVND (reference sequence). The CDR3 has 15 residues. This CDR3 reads CASAKVAGGHYEQYF. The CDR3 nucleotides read TGTGCCAGTGCTAAAGTAGCGGGGGGGCACTACGAGCAGTACTTC.